This TCR beta chain was profiled in a study of human T cells and chemical hapten exposure. Germline CDR1 is KGHSH and CDR2 is LQKENI. The CDR3 extends over 16 amino acids. The V segment lost 0 bases and the J segment 4 bases; nucleotides outside the gene matches: 5. MiXCR, run by TCRdb on the RACE reads, gives a single entry per CDR3 protein. Of roughly 100,000 distinct CDR3 sequences detected, approximately 36% appear once; the ten largest clones hold roughly 2.7%. Described time point: patch test 3, about 24 weeks after DPC sensitization. The treatment is: therapeutic diphenylcyclopropenone sensitization with weekly scalp DPC.

This material consisted of whole blood, taken in connection with sensitization to the hapten diphenylcyclopropenone (DPC). This clonotype originated in a man aged 40-49 years with alopecia areata. Some clones in this sample may be carry-over from other donors' samples. The J gene is TRBJ2-3, the V gene TRBV18, with TRBD2 matching over 9 bases. CDR3 coding DNA: TGTGCCAGCTCACCACCGGCTAGCGGGAACTCAGATACGCAGTATTTT. It yields the protein CASSPPASGNSDTQYF.